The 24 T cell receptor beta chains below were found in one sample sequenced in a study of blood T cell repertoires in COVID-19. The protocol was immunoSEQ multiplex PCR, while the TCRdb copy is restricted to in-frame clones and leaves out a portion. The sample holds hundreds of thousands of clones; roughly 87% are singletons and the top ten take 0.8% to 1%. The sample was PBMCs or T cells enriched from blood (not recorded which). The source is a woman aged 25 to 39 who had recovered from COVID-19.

Here the CDR3 reads CAWSSALEYEQYF. CDR3 sequence (DNA): TGTGCCTGGAGTTCGGCCCTGGAGTACGAGCAGTACTTC. The chain employs TRBV30 and TRBJ2-7; D is uncertain. Trimming pared 2 bases from V and 4 bases from J, leaving 12 bases between. CDR3 length: 13 amino acids. CDR1 and CDR2 (germline): GTSNPN, SVGIG (reference sequence).

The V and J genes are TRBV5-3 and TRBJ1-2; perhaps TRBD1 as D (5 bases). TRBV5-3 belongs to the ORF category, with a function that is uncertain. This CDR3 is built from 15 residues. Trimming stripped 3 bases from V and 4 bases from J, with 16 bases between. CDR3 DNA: TGTGCCAGAAGCTCAAACCCCGACAGCTGCTATGGCTACACCTTC. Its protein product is CARSSNPDSCYGYTF.

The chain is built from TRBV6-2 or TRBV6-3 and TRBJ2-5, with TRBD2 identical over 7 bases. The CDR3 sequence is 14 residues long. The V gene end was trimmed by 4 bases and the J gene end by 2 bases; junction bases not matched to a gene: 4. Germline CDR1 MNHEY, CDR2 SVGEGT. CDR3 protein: CASSSLAPQETQYF. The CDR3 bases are TGTGCCAGCAGTTCACTAGCGCCTCAAGAGACCCAGTACTTC.

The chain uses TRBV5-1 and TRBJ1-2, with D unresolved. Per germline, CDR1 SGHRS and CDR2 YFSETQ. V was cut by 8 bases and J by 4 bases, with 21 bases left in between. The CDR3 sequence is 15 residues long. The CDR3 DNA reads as TGCGCCAGTCAAGCGGGAGTAGGCCCCACCTATGGCTACACCTTC. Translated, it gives CASQAGVGPTYGYTF.

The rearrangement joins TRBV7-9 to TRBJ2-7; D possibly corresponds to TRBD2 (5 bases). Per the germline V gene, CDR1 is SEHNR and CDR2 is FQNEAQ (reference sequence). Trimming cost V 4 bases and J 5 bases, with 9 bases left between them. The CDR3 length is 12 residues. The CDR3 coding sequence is TGTGCCAGCAGCTCCACTAGTGACGAGCAGTACTTC. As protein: CASSSTSDEQYF. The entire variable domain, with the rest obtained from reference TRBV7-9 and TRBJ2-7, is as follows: DTGVSQNPRHKITKRGQNVTFRCDPISEHNRLYWYRQTLGQGPEFLTYFQNEAQLEKSRLLSDRFSAERPKGSFSTLEIQRTEQGDSAMYLCASSSTSDEQYFGPGTRLTVT.

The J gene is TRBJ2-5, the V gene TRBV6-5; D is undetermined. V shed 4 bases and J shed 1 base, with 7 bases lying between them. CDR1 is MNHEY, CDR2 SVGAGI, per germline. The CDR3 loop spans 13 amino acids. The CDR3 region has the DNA TGTGCCAGCAGTTCAGGAATCCAAGAGACCCAGTACTTC. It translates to CASSSGIQETQYF.

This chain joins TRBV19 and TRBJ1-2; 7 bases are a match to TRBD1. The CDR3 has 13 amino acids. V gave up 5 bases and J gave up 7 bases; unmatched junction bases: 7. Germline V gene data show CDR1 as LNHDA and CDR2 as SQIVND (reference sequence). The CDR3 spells CASSPDRASGYTF. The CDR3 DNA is TGTGCCAGTAGTCCCGACAGGGCGAGTGGCTACACCTTC.

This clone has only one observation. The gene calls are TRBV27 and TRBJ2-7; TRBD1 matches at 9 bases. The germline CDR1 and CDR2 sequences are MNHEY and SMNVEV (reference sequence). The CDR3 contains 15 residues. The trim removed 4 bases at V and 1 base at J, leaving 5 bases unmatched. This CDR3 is CASSYGTGMSYEQYF. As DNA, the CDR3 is TGTGCCAGCAGTTACGGGACAGGGATGTCCTACGAGCAGTACTTC.

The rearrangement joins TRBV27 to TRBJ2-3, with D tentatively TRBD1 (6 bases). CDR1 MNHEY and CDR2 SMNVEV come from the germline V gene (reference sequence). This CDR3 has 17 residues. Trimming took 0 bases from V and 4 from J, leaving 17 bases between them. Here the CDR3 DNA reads TGTGCCAGCAGTTTATCCAGCCACAGGGTTTTCGCAGATACGCAGTATTTT. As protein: CASSLSSHRVFADTQYF.

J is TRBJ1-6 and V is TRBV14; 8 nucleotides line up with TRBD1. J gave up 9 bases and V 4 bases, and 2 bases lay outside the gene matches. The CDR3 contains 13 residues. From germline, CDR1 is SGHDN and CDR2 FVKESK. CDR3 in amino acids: CASSRDRGSPLHF. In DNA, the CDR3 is TGTGCCAGCAGCCGCGACAGGGGTTCACCCCTCCACTTT.

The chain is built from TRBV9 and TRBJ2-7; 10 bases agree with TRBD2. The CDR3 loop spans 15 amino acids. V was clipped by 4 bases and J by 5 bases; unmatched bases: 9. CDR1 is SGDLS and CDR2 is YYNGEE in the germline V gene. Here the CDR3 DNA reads TGTGCCAGCAGCCCCCGTGGGCTAGCGGGAGACGAGCAGTACTTC. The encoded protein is CASSPRGLAGDEQYF.

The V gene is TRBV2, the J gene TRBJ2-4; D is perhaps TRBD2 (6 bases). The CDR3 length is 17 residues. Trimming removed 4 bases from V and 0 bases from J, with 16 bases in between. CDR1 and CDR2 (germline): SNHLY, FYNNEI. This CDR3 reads CASSGEVLVIAKNIQYF. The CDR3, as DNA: TGTGCCAGCAGTGGGGAGGTGCTCGTGATAGCCAAAAACATTCAGTACTTC.

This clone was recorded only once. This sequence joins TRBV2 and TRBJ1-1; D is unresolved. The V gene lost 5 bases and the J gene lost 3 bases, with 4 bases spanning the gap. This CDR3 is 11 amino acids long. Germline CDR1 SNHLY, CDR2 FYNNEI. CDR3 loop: CASSYYTEAFF. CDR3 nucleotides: TGTGCCAGCAGTTATTACACTGAAGCTTTCTTT. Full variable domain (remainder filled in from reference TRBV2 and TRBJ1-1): EPEVTQTPSHQVTQMGQEVILRCVPISNHLYFYWYRQILGQKVEFLVSFYNNEISEKSEIFDDQFSVERPDGSNFTLKIRSTKLEDSAMYFCASSYYTEAFFGQGTRLTVV.

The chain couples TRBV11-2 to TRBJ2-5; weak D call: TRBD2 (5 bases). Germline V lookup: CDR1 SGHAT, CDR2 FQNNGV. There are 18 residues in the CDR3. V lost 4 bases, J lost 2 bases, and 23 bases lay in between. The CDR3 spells CASSWVPRVRADQETQYF. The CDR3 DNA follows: TGTGCCAGCAGCTGGGTGCCAAGGGTGCGGGCTGATCAAGAGACCCAGTACTTC.

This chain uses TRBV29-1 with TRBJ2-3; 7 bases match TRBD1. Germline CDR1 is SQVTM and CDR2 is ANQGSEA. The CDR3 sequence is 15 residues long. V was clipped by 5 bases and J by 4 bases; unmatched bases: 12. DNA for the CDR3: TGCAGCGTTCCGCCAAGACAGGGAGCATCAGATACGCAGTATTTT. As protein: CSVPPRQGASDTQYF.

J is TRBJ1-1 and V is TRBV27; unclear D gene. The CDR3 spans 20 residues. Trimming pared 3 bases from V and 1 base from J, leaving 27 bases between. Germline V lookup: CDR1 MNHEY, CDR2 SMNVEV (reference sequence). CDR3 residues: CASSFRAYHAPGGGNTEAFF. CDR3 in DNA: TGTGCCAGCAGTTTCCGAGCCTATCACGCTCCAGGAGGTGGGAACACTGAAGCTTTCTTT.

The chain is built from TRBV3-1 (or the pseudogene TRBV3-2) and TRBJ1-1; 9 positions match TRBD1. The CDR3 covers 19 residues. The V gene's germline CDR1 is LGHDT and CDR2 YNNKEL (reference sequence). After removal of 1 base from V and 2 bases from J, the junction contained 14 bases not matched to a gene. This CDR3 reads CASSQVGWGQGGVNTEAFF. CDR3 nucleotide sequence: TGTGCCAGCAGCCAAGTCGGTTGGGGACAGGGTGGGGTAAACACTGAAGCTTTCTTT.

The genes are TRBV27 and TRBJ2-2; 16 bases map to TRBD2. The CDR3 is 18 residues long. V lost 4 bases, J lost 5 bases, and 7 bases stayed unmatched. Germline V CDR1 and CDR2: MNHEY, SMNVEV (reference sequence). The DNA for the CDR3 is TGTGCCAGCAGTTCTGGGACTAGCGGGGGGGGCTGGACCGGGGAGCTGTTTTTT. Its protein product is CASSSGTSGGGWTGELFF.

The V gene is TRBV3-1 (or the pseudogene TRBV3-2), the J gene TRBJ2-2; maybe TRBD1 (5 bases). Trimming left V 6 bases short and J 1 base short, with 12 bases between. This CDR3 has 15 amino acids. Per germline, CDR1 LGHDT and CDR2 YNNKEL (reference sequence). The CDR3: CASRLTGGNTGELFF. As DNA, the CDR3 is TGTGCCAGCAGACTCACAGGTGGGAACACCGGGGAGCTGTTTTTT.

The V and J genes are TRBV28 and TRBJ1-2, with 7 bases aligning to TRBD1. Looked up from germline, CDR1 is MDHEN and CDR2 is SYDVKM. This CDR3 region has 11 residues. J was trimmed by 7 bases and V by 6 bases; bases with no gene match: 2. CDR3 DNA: TGTGCCAGCAGGGAGGGGGCTGGCTACACCTTC. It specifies CASREGAGYTF.

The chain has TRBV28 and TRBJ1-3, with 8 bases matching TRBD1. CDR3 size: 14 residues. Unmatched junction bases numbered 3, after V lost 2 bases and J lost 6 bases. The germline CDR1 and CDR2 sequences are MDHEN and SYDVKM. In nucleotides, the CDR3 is TGTGCCAGCAGTTTAGGGGACAGGCCAAACACCATATATTTT. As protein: CASSLGDRPNTIYF.

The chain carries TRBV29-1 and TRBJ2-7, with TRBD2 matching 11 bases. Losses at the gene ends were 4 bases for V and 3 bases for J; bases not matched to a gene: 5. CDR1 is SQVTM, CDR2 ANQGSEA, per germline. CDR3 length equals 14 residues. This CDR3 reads CSVVRLAGNYEQYF. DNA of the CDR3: TGCAGCGTTGTCCGACTAGCGGGAAACTACGAGCAGTACTTC.

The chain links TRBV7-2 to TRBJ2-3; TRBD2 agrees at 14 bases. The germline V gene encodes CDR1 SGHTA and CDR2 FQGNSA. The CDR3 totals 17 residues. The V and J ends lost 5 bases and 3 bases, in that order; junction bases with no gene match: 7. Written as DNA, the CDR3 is TGTGCCAGCAGCCCTCCGACTAGCGGGAGGGGGACAGATACGCAGTATTTT. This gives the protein CASSPPTSGRGTDTQYF.

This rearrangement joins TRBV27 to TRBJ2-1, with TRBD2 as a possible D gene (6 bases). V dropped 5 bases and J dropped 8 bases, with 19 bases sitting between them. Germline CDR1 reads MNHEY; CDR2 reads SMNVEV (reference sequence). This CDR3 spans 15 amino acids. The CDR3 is CASSRRDRGADEQFF. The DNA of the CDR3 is TGTGCCAGCAGTCGTCGGGACCGCGGGGCGGATGAGCAGTTCTTC.